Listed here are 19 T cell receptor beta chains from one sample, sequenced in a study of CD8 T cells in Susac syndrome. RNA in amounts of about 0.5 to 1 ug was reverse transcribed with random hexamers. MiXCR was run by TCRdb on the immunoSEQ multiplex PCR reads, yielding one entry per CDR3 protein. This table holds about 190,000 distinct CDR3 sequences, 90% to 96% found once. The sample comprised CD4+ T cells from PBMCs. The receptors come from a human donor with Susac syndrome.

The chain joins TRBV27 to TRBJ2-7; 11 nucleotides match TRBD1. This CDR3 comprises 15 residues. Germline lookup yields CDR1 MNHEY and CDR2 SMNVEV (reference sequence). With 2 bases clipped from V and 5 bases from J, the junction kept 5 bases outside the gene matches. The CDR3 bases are TGTGCCAGCAGTTTACAAAGGACAGGGGGCAACGAGCAGTACTTC. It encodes CASSLQRTGGNEQYF.

This CDR3 is CASSQYDVAVQETQYF. The CDR3, as DNA: TGTGCCAGCAGCCAATACGACGTGGCAGTTCAAGAGACCCAGTACTTC. V is TRBV3-1 and J is TRBJ2-5, with unresolved D. Germline V lookup: CDR1 LGHDT, CDR2 YNNKEL (reference sequence). There are 16 residues in the CDR3. V was trimmed by 2 bases and J by 2 bases, leaving 15 bases between them.

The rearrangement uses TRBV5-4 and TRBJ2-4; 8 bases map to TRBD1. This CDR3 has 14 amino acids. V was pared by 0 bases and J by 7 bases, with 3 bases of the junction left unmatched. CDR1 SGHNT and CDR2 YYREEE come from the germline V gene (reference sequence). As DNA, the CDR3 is TGTGCCAGCAGCTTGGGTGGACAGGGTAACATTCAGTACTTC. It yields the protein CASSLGGQGNIQYF.

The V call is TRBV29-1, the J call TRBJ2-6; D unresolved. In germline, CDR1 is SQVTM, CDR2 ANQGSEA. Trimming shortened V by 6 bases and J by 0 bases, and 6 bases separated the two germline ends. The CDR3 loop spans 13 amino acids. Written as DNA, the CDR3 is TGCAGCGTGGCAGACTCTGGGGCCAACGTCCTGACTTTC. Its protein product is CSVADSGANVLTF.

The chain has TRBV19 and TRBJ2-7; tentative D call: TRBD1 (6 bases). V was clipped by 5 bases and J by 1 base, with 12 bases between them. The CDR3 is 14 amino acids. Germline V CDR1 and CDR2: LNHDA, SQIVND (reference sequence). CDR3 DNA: TGTGCCAGTAGTTTCAGGGGTAGGTCCTACGAGCAGTACTTC. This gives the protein CASSFRGRSYEQYF.

CDR3: CSAGRKNIQYF. DNA of the CDR3: TGCAGCGCCGGGCGAAAAAACATTCAGTACTTC. J is TRBJ2-4 and V is TRBV20-1, with D unresolved. In germline, CDR1 is DFQATT, CDR2 SNEGSKA (reference sequence). The CDR3 length is 11 residues.

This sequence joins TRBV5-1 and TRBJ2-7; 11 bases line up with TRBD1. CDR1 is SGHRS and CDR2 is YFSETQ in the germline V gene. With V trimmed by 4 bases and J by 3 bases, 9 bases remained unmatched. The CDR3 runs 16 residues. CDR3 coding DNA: TGCGCCAGCAGCCAGAGGACAGGGGGCCTTGACTACGAGCAGTACTTC. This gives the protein CASSQRTGGLDYEQYF.

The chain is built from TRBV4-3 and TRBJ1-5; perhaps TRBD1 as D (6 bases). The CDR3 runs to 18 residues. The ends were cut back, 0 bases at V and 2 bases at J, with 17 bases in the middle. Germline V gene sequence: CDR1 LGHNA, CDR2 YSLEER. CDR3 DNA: TGCGCCAGCAGCCAAGATAGAGGGGGTATTAGGGGCAATCAGCCCCAGCATTTT. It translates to CASSQDRGGIRGNQPQHF.

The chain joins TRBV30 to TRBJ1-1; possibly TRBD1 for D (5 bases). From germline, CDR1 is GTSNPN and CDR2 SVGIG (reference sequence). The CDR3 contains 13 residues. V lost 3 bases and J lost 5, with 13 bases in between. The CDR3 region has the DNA TGTGCCTGGAGACAGACGGGGGGAACTGAAGCTTTCTTT. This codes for CAWRQTGGTEAFF.

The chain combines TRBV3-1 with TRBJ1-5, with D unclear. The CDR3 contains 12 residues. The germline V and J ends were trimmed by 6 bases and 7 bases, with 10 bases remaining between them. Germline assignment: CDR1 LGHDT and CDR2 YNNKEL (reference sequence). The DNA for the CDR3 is TGTGCCAGCAGTCAAACGGGACAGCCCCAGCATTTT. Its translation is CASSQTGQPQHF. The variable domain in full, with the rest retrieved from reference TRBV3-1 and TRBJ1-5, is DTAVSQTPKYLVTQMGNDKSIKCEQNLGHDTMYWYKQDSKKFLKIMFSYNNKELIINETVPNRFSPKSPDKAHLNLHINSLELGDSAVYFCASSQTGQPQHFGDGTRLSIL.

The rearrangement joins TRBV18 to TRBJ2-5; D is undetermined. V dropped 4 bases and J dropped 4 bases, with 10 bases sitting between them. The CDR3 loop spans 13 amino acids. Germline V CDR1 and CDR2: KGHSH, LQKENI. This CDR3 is CASSQPGVETQYF. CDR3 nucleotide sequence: TGTGCCAGCTCACAGCCTGGGGTAGAGACCCAGTACTTC.

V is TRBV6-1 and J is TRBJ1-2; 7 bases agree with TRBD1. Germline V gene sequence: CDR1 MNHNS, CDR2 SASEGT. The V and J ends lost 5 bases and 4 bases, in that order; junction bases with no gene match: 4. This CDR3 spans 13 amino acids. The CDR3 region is CASSNRGPYGYTF. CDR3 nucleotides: TGTGCCAGCAGTAACAGGGGACCCTATGGCTACACCTTC.

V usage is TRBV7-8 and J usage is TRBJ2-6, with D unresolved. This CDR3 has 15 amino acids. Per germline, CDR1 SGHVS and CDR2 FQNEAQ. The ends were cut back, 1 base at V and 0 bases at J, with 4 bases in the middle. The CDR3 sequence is CASSLDDSGANVLTF. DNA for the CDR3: TGTGCCAGCAGCTTAGACGACTCTGGGGCCAACGTCCTGACTTTC.

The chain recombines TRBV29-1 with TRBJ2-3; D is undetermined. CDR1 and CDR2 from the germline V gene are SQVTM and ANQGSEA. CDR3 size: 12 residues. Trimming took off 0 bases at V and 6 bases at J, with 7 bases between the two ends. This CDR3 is CSVEDGADTQYF. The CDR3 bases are TGCAGCGTTGAAGACGGCGCGGATACGCAGTATTTT.

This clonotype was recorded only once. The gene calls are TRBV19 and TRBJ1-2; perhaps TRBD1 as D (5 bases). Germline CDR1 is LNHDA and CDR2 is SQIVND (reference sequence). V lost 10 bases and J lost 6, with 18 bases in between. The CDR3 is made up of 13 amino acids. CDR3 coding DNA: TGTGCCATCGAGACGGGACCGAGGGATGGCTACACCTTC. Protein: CAIETGPRDGYTF.

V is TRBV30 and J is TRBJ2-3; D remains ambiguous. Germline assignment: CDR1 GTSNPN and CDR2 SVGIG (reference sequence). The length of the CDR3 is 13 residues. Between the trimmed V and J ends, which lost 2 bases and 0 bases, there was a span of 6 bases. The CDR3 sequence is CAWSYTSTDTQYF. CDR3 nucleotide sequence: TGTGCCTGGAGTTACACTAGCACAGATACGCAGTATTTT.

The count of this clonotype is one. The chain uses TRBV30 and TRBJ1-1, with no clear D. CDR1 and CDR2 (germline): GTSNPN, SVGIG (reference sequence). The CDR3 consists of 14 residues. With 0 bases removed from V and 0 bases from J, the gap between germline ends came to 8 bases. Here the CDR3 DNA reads TGTGCCTGGAGTGTACAAACAATGAACACTGAAGCTTTCTTT. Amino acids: CAWSVQTMNTEAFF. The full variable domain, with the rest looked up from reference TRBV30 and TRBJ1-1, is SQTIHQWPATLVQPVGSPLSLECTVEGTSNPNLYWYRQAAGRGLQLLFYSVGIGQISSEVPQNLSASRPQDRQFILSSKKLLLSDSGFYLCAWSVQTMNTEAFFGQGTRLTVV.

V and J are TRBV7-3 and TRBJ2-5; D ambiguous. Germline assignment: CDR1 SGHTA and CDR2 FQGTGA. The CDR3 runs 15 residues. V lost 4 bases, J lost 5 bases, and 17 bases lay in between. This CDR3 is CASSSSPSPVETQYF. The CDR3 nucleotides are TGTGCCAGCAGCTCGAGCCCCTCTCCGGTCGAGACCCAGTACTTC. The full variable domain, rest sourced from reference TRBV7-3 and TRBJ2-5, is GAGVSQTPSNKVTEKGKYVELRCDPISGHTALYWYRQSLGQGPEFLIYFQGTGAADDSGLPNDRFFAVRPEGSVSTLKIQRTERGDSAVYLCASSSSPSPVETQYFGPGTRLLVL.

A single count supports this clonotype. The CDR3 reads CASSLPGGLGNEQFF. Here the CDR3 DNA reads TGTGCCAGCAGCTTACCGGGGGGGCTCGGCAATGAGCAGTTCTTC. The rearrangement uses TRBV7-8 and TRBJ2-1, with TRBD2 matching over 8 bases. V lost 2 bases and J lost 6; bases outside the gene matches: 6. Germline V gives CDR1 SGHVS, CDR2 FQNEAQ. The CDR3 is made up of 15 amino acids.